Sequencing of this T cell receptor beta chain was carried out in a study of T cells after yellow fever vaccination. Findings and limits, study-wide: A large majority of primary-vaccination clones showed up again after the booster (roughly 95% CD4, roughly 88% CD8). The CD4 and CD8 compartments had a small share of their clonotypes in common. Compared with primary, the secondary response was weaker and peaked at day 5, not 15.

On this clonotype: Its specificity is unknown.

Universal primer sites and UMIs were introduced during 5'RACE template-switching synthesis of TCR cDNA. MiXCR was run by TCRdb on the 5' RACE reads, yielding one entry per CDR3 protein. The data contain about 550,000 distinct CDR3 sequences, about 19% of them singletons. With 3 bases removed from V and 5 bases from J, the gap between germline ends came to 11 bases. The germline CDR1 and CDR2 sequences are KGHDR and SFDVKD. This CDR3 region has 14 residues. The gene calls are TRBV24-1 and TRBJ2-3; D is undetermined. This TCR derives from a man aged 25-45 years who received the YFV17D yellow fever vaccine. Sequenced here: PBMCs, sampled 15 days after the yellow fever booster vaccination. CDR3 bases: TGTGCCACCAGTGATCCGGGTCTGCTAGATACGCAGTATTTT. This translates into CATSDPGLLDTQYF.